This is a list of T cell receptor beta chains from one sample in a study of T cell repertoires in cytomegalovirus infection. TCRdb re-derived calls from the reads in MiXCR, one entry per CDR3 protein. The sample records under 150,000 distinct CDR3 sequences, almost 9% being singletons. The sample was PBMCs. These receptors were obtained from a human donor in good health (CMV status not recorded). Some clones in this sample may be carry-over from other donors' samples. Both conserved end residues are part of each CDR3. The D gene is left open where the match is weak. A clone size is listed for some rows: how often the clone was seen (once, few, many), or a class if it is expanded.

J gene | clone size | V gene | D gene | CDR3 DNA | CDR3 protein
TRBJ2-2 | many | TRBV3-1 | NA | TGTGCCAGCAGCCTGGGACCAGCCGACACCGGGGAGCTGTTTTTT | CASSLGPADTGELFF
TRBJ1-1 | many | TRBV28 | NA | TGTGCCAGCAGTTTAAATGGCCGGGGCAAGACTGAAGCTTTCTTT | CASSLNGRGKTEAFF
TRBJ1-4 | many | TRBV5-1 | NA | TGCGCCAGCAGCCATGCAACTAATGAAAAACTGTTTTTT | CASSHATNEKLFF
TRBJ2-1 | many | TRBV4-2 | NA | TGTGCCAGCAGCCCGCGTTCGGGACGGATTTACAATGAGCAGTTCTTC | CASSPRSGRIYNEQFF
TRBJ2-3 | many | TRBV7-2 | NA | TGTGCCAGCAGCTTAGCCTTAGCTTTGGATACGCAGTATTTT | CASSLALALDTQYF
TRBJ2-1 | NA | TRBV20-1 | NA | TGCAGTGCTACAGGGGGGTCAAGGGTACACAATGAGCAGTTCTTC | CSATGGSRVHNEQFF
TRBJ2-7 | many | TRBV14 | NA | TGTGCCAGCAGCCGGAGGACCCACGAGCAGTACTTC | CASSRRTHEQYF
TRBJ2-4 | many | TRBV7-2 | TRBD2 | TGTGCCAGCAGCTTAGGCGGGGGGGGAAACATTCAGTACTTC | CASSLGGGGNIQYF
TRBJ2-1 | many | TRBV7-2 | TRBD1 | TGTGCCAGCAGCTCCATCGGGACAGCCTACAATGAGCAGTTCTTC | CASSSIGTAYNEQFF
TRBJ2-6 | many | TRBV2 | NA | TGTGCCAGCAGGAGATCTGGGGCCAACGTCCTGACTTTC | CASRRSGANVLTF
TRBJ2-1 | many | TRBV7-2 | NA | TGTGCCAGCAGCCTAATGGACAATGAGCAGTTCTTC | CASSLMDNEQFF
TRBJ2-3 | few | TRBV5-4 | NA | TGTGCCAGCAGCCCGGGACTTTCAGATACGCAGTATTTT | CASSPGLSDTQYF
TRBJ1-1 | many | TRBV7-2 | TRBD1 | TGTGCCAGCAGCTCGATGACAGGGCTGAACACTGAAGCTTTCTTT | CASSSMTGLNTEAFF
TRBJ2-5 | many | TRBV7-2 | TRBD1 | TGTGCCAGCACTAAATCCGGGACAGGGGAAGAGACCCAGTACTTC | CASTKSGTGEETQYF
TRBJ2-5 | NA | TRBV7-9 | NA | TGTGCCAGCAGCCCTCATACTAGGGGAGAGACCCAGTACTTC | CASSPHTRGETQYF
TRBJ1-1 | many | TRBV5-4 | TRBD1 | TGTGCCAGCAGCTCAGGACAGGGCGCGAGGAACACTGAAGCTTTCTTT | CASSSGQGARNTEAFF
TRBJ1-3 | many | TRBV4-1 | NA | TGCGCCAGCAGCCAAAAGGGAGCAGAAGGAAACACCATATATTTT | CASSQKGAEGNTIYF
TRBJ2-3 | many | TRBV7-2 | NA | TGTGCCAGCAGCCCGAGGGGGGGCCCCTCGGATACGCAGTATTTT | CASSPRGGPSDTQYF
TRBJ2-7 | NA | TRBV5-1 | TRBD1 | TGCGCCAGCAGCTCAGGCCGGGACAGGAAGGCCTACGAGCAGTACTTC | CASSSGRDRKAYEQYF
TRBJ1-4 | NA | TRBV20-1 | NA | TGCAGTGCTACTGTTAATGAAAAACTGTTTTTT | CSATVNEKLFF
TRBJ2-1 | many | TRBV7-2 | NA | TGTGCCAGTAAGGGGGGGAACTACAATGAGCAGTTCTTC | CASKGGNYNEQFF
TRBJ1-2 | NA | TRBV29-1 | NA | TGCAGCGTTGCCGGGGCGACCATGTCTGGCTACACCTTC | CSVAGATMSGYTF
TRBJ2-3 | NA | TRBV29-1 | TRBD2 | TGCAGCGTTTTAACTAGCGGGGGGGGCACAGATACGCAGTATTTT | CSVLTSGGGTDTQYF
TRBJ2-3 | many | TRBV19 | NA | TGTGCCACCAGACAGATTGGCACAGATACGCAGTATTTT | CATRQIGTDTQYF
TRBJ2-2 | many | TRBV7-2 | NA | TGTGCCAGCAGCATCAGATGGGGGGCCGGGGAGCTGTTTTTT | CASSIRWGAGELFF
TRBJ1-1 | few | TRBV7-9 | NA | TGTGCCAGCAGCGTAAAACCGAACACTGAAGCTTTCTTT | CASSVKPNTEAFF
TRBJ2-1 | few | TRBV20-1 | TRBD1 | TGCAGTGCTCGCGGACAGGGAAGCAATGAGCAGTTCTTC | CSARGQGSNEQFF
TRBJ1-5 | few | TRBV5-1 | NA | TGCGCCAGCAGCCCGGATGGGGGTAATCAGCCCCAGCATTTT | CASSPDGGNQPQHF
TRBJ2-1 | many | TRBV19 | NA | TGTGCCAGTAGTCCAACCGGAAATGAGCAGTTCTTC | CASSPTGNEQFF
TRBJ2-3 | few | TRBV29-1 | TRBD1 | TGCAGCGCCAAAACCGGGACAGGGAACACAGATACGCAGTATTTT | CSAKTGTGNTDTQYF
TRBJ1-1 | NA | TRBV29-1 | NA | TGCAGCGTTCTGACACCGCCTGAAGCTTTCTTT | CSVLTPPEAFF
TRBJ2-3 | NA | TRBV29-1 | NA | TGCAGCGTTGGAAAGGGACCAGATACGCAGTATTTT | CSVGKGPDTQYF
TRBJ1-1 | many | TRBV6-5 | NA | TGTGCCAGCACTCGGCCCGGGGCTACTGAAGCTTTCTTT | CASTRPGATEAFF
TRBJ2-1 | many | TRBV11-3 | TRBD1 | TGTGCCAGCAGCTTAGAAGGTCTTGCTGGGACAGGGAACAATGAGCAGTTCTTC | CASSLEGLAGTGNNEQFF
TRBJ1-5 | few | TRBV12-3/TRBV12-4 | NA | TGTGCCAGCAGGCTAGGAAAGGCGTACCTTAATCAGCCCCAGCATTTT | CASRLGKAYLNQPQHF
TRBJ2-3 | many | TRBV7-2 | NA | TGTGCCAGCAGCTTTAGGGGAGCAGATACGCAGTATTTT | CASSFRGADTQYF
TRBJ1-1 | few | TRBV7-9 | NA | TGTGCCAGCAGCCCGAAATTCGAAGCTTTCTTT | CASSPKFEAFF
TRBJ1-1 | many | TRBV2 | TRBD1 | TGTGCCAGCAGTCGGGCAGGGGGTACAAACACTGAAGCTTTCTTT | CASSRAGGTNTEAFF
TRBJ1-2 | many | TRBV10-3 | NA | TGTGCCATCAGGGCCGTCGTGGAGGCGGAGAACTATGGCTACACCTTC | CAIRAVVEAENYGYTF
TRBJ1-3 | NA | TRBV12-3/TRBV12-4 | TRBD1 | TGTGCCAGCAGCCCAGGGGGATACTCTGGAAACACCATATATTTT | CASSPGGYSGNTIYF